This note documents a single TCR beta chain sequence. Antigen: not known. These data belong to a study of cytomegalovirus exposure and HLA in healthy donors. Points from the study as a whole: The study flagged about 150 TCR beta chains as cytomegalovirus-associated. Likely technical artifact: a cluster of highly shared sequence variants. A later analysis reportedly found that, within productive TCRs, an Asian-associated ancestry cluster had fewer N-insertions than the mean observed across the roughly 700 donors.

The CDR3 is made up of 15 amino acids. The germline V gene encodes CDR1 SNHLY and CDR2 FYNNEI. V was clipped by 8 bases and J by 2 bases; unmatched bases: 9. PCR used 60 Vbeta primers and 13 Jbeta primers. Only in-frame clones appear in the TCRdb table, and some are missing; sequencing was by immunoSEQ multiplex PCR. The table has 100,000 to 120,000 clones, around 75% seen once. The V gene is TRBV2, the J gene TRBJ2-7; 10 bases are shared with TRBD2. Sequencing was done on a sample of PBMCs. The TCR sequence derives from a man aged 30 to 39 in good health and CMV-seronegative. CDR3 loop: CASGGLATDPYEQYF. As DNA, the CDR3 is TGTGCCAGCGGGGGACTAGCGACCGACCCCTACGAGCAGTACTTC. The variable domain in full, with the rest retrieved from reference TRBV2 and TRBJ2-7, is EPEVTQTPSHQVTQMGQEVILRCVPISNHLYFYWYRQILGQKVEFLVSFYNNEISEKSEIFDDQFSVERPDGSNFTLKIRSTKLEDSAMYFCASGGLATDPYEQYFGPGTRLTVT.